The 23 T cell receptor beta chains below were found in one sample sequenced in a study of CD8 T cells in Susac syndrome (dated by TCRdb to the late 2010s). Library preparation was by the immunoSEQ multiplex PCR assay. RNA was extracted using the RNeasy kit, and roughly 0.45 to 1 microgram was reverse transcribed with random hexamers. TCRdb reran the public reads through fastp at Q25 and MiXCR, keeping productive beta chains. Rows matching on CDR3 protein sequence are summarized as one entry with the most common DNA and genes. Present in this sample are a few hundred thousand distinct CDR3 sequences, approximately 95% of which were seen just once. 0.082% of the sample is held by the ten biggest clonotypes. Sequenced material: CD4+ T cells from PBMCs. These TCRs come from a human donor with multiple sclerosis.

The chain uses TRBV9 and TRBJ2-5, with D hard to call. Trimming pared 2 bases from V and 2 bases from J, leaving 7 bases between. This CDR3 is 13 amino acids long. Germline CDR1 and CDR2: SGDLS and YYNGEE. Here the CDR3 reads CASSVVPQETQYF. The CDR3 region has the DNA TGTGCCAGCAGCGTCGTTCCACAAGAGACCCAGTACTTC.

This clonotype was seen only once. The rearrangement uses TRBV25-1 and TRBJ2-3; possible D gene TRBD2, 6 bases. Trimming shortened V by 6 bases and J by 2 bases, and 15 bases separated the two germline ends. CDR1 is MGHDK and CDR2 is SYGVNS in the germline V gene. The CDR3 length is 15 residues. DNA for the CDR3: TGTGCCAGCAGCGGAGGGACGGGAGTCACAGATACGCAGTATTTT. It codes for CASSGGTGVTDTQYF.

This chain uses TRBV20-1 with TRBJ1-1; D is uncertain. This CDR3 has 15 residues. Germline CDR1 DFQATT, CDR2 SNEGSKA (reference sequence). V was trimmed by 2 bases and J by 6 bases, leaving 19 bases between them. The CDR3: CSARPPRAGWAEAFF. CDR3 coding DNA: TGCAGTGCTAGACCCCCACGTGCGGGGTGGGCTGAAGCTTTCTTT.

The genes are TRBV27 and TRBJ2-7; the D is unclear. Germline CDR1 reads MNHEY; CDR2 reads SMNVEV (reference sequence). The CDR3 sequence is 15 residues long. Trimming left V 6 bases short and J 0 bases short, with 15 bases between. The CDR3 nucleotides read TGTGCCAGCAGACGCGCTACACAGCTCTCCTACGAGCAGTACTTC. Protein sequence: CASRRATQLSYEQYF.

The gene calls are TRBV7-2 and TRBJ1-4; the D gene is possibly TRBD1 (5 bases). Looked up from germline, CDR1 is SGHTA and CDR2 is FQGNSA. The V gene lost 5 bases and the J gene lost 2 bases, with 24 bases spanning the gap. The CDR3 contains 19 residues. DNA of the CDR3: TGTGCCAGCAGCCCCCAAAGGGGAGACTCTTTGGGGACTAATGAAAAACTGTTTTTT. It codes for CASSPQRGDSLGTNEKLFF.

The chain carries TRBV7-9 and TRBJ2-7; the D gene is possibly TRBD2 (5 bases). The V end lost 5 bases, the J end lost 4 bases, and 15 bases lay between the germline ends. The CDR3 loop spans 14 amino acids. Germline CDR1 SEHNR, CDR2 FQNEAQ (reference sequence). DNA for the CDR3: TGTGCCAGCAGCCGAGCCCCGAGGGTTTACGAGCAGTACTTC. This encodes CASSRAPRVYEQYF.

This clonotype was detected once. The V call is TRBV30, the J call TRBJ2-3, with 11 bases identical to TRBD2. Germline values: CDR1 GTSNPN, CDR2 SVGIG (reference sequence). This CDR3 comprises 14 residues. J was trimmed by 2 bases and V by 3 bases; bases with no gene match: 1. The CDR3 spells CAWRTSGNTDTQYF. Written as DNA, the CDR3 is TGTGCCTGGAGGACTAGCGGGAACACAGATACGCAGTATTTT.

The gene calls are TRBV6-6 and TRBJ2-7, with D perhaps given as TRBD1 or TRBD2 (5 bases each). Between the trimmed V and J ends, which lost 2 bases and 4 bases, there was a span of 9 bases. Germline V lookup: CDR1 MNHNY, CDR2 SVGAGI (reference sequence). The CDR3 has 13 residues. In DNA form, the CDR3 reads TGTGCCAGCAGTTACACCGGGACGTACGAGCAGTACTTC. Encoded protein: CASSYTGTYEQYF.

V and J are TRBV7-9 and TRBJ2-1; no definite D call. This CDR3 is 14 amino acids long. The germline V gene has CDR1 SEHNR and CDR2 FQNEAQ (reference sequence). The germline V and J ends were trimmed by 5 bases and 4 bases, with 12 bases remaining between them. The CDR3 here is CASSGPLTYNEQFF. In DNA form, the CDR3 reads TGTGCCAGCAGCGGGCCTCTGACTTACAATGAGCAGTTCTTC.

J is TRBJ2-7 and V is TRBV7-9, with D perhaps matching TRBD1 (6 bases). Germline CDR1 is SEHNR and CDR2 is FQNEAQ (reference sequence). V gave up 6 bases and J gave up 0 bases, with 12 bases separating them. The CDR3 is 14 amino acids. DNA for the CDR3: TGTGCCAGCAGACCCCAGGGGACCTCCTACGAGCAGTACTTC. This gives the protein CASRPQGTSYEQYF.

The chain is built from TRBV29-1 and TRBJ1-1; D is unresolved. Per the germline V gene, CDR1 is SQVTM and CDR2 is ANQGSEA. This CDR3 contains 12 residues. Trimming removed 1 base from V and 11 bases from J, with 14 bases in between. The CDR3 bases are TGCAGCGTTGAAGGGGTAGAAAGTAGGGCTTTCTTT. Translating it yields CSVEGVESRAFF.

In DNA, the CDR3 is TGTGCCTGGAGAAAGGGGAGCTATGGCTACACCTTC. It encodes CAWRKGSYGYTF. The chain is built from TRBV30 and TRBJ1-2, with D tentatively TRBD1 (5 bases). Per the germline V gene, CDR1 is GTSNPN and CDR2 is SVGIG (reference sequence). The CDR3 totals 12 residues. V lost 3 bases, J lost 4 bases, and 9 bases lay in between.

The V and J genes are TRBV15 and TRBJ1-5, with D perhaps TRBD1 (6 bases). CDR1 and CDR2 from the germline V gene are LNHNV and YYDKDF (reference sequence). The V gene lost 1 base and the J gene lost 6 bases, with 13 bases spanning the gap. The CDR3 is made up of 15 amino acids. CDR3 nucleotides: TGTGCCACCAGCAGAGTGGGGGGAGGGGGTCAGCCCCAGCATTTT. Its protein product is CATSRVGGGGQPQHF.

The chain employs TRBV27 and TRBJ2-4; weak D call: TRBD2 (5 bases). This CDR3 is 14 amino acids long. Germline lookup yields CDR1 MNHEY and CDR2 SMNVEV (reference sequence). V dropped 1 base and J dropped 3 bases, with 7 bases sitting between them. The CDR3 sequence is CASSLFGGKNIQYF. The DNA of the CDR3 is TGTGCCAGCAGTTTATTCGGAGGCAAAAACATTCAGTACTTC.

In nucleotides, the CDR3 is TGCAGTGCTCAAGCCCGGTCCGGTGCAGGAAACTATGGCTACACCTTC. Translated, it gives CSAQARSGAGNYGYTF. The V and J genes are TRBV20-1 and TRBJ1-2, with D uncertain. CDR1 and CDR2 from the germline V gene are DFQATT and SNEGSKA (reference sequence). Trimming stripped 5 bases from V and 2 bases from J, with 21 bases between. This CDR3 has 16 amino acids.

The genes are TRBV5-4 and TRBJ2-3, with 8 bases fitting TRBD1. In germline, CDR1 is SGHNT, CDR2 YYREEE (reference sequence). The CDR3 length is 14 residues. The J segment lost 3 bases and the V segment lost 4 bases, leaving 4 bases of the junction unmatched. The CDR3 DNA is TGTGCCAGCAGCCCGTACAGGGGGACAGATACGCAGTATTTT. Translation gives CASSPYRGTDTQYF. Based on the CDR3 plus reference TRBV5-4 and TRBJ2-3, the full variable domain is ETGVTQSPTHLIKTRGQQVTLRCSSQSGHNTVSWYQQALGQGPQFIFQYYREEENGRGNFPPRFSGLQFPNYSSELNVNALELDDSALYLCASSPYRGTDTQYFGPGTRLTVL.

V gene TRBV7-8 combines with J gene TRBJ2-3; D perhaps matches TRBD2 (6 bases). The CDR3 is 15 amino acids. Germline V gene lookup returns CDR1 SGHVS and CDR2 FQNEAQ. V shed 4 bases and J shed 4 bases, with 15 bases lying between them. The CDR3 spells CASSSGATGADTQYF. The CDR3 nucleotides read TGTGCCAGCAGCTCGGGAGCGACCGGGGCAGATACGCAGTATTTT.

The chain joins TRBV5-6 to TRBJ2-5, with D uncertain. Germline CDR1 is SGHDT and CDR2 is YYEEEE. Trimming pared 5 bases from V and 1 base from J, leaving 9 bases between. This CDR3 comprises 13 residues. The CDR3 coding sequence is TGTGCCAGCAGGCTCATGGCCCAAGAGACCCAGTACTTC. This translates into CASRLMAQETQYF.

The CDR3 sequence: CASSWRDLNEQFF. CDR3 in DNA: TGCGCCAGCAGCTGGAGGGACTTGAATGAGCAGTTCTTC. The J gene is TRBJ2-1, the V gene TRBV5-1; maybe TRBD2 (6 bases). The CDR3 sequence is 13 residues long. Trimming cost V 3 bases and J 7 bases, with 11 bases left between them. Germline V gene data show CDR1 as SGHRS and CDR2 as YFSETQ.

In its sample, this clonotype was seen once. This chain joins TRBV3-1 and TRBJ1-6; 7 bases map to TRBD1. CDR3 length: 15 residues. V trimming: 6 bases; J trimming: 9 bases; junction bases outside the gene matches: 11. Germline assignment: CDR1 LGHDT and CDR2 YNNKEL (reference sequence). CDR3 region: CASSLTGTVVSPLHF. The DNA of the CDR3 is TGTGCCAGCAGTTTGACCGGGACAGTTGTTTCACCCCTCCACTTT.

This chain joins TRBV20-1 and TRBJ2-1; TRBD2 aligns across 7 bases. V shed 1 base, J shed 4 bases, and the junction held 7 bases outside the gene matches. The CDR3 runs 15 residues. Germline V gene lookup returns CDR1 DFQATT and CDR2 SNEGSKA (reference sequence). As DNA, the CDR3 is TGCAGTGCTAGAGGGAGCGGGGCACAGTACAATGAGCAGTTCTTC. Translating gives CSARGSGAQYNEQFF.

The chain couples TRBV9 to TRBJ2-3; D uncertain. Trimming removed 2 bases from V and 2 bases from J, with 9 bases in between. The length of the CDR3 is 14 residues. CDR1 is SGDLS, CDR2 YYNGEE, per germline. Here the CDR3 DNA reads TGTGCCAGCAGCGTGTTGACTTCCACAGATACGCAGTATTTT. Translation gives CASSVLTSTDTQYF. The entire variable domain, with the rest obtained from reference TRBV9 and TRBJ2-3, is as follows: DSGVTQTPKHLITATGQRVTLRCSPRSGDLSVYWYQQSLDQGLQFLIQYYNGEERAKGNILERFSAQQFPDLHSELNLSSLELGDSALYFCASSVLTSTDTQYFGPGTRLTVL.

The rearrangement joins TRBV29-1 to TRBJ1-1, with D unclear. V lost 7 bases, J lost 0 bases, and 12 bases lay in between. CDR1 SQVTM and CDR2 ANQGSEA come from the germline V gene. The CDR3 spans 13 residues. CDR3 nucleotide sequence: TGCAGCGGTATACAGAAGTTGAACACTGAAGCTTTCTTT. As protein: CSGIQKLNTEAFF.